This TCR beta chain came from a study of cytomegalovirus exposure and HLA in healthy donors. Germline CDR1 KGHSH, CDR2 LQKENI. V lost 6 bases and J 0 bases, leaving 9 bases between the germline ends. This CDR3 is 13 amino acids long. Libraries were prepared by immunoSEQ multiplex PCR; TCRdb keeps only in-frame clonotypes and omits some of them. The sample includes 150,000 to 200,000 clones, about four fifths seen only once; the top ten take approximately 10%. The V gene is TRBV18, the J gene TRBJ2-7; no reliable D call. The sequence was collected from a man aged 30-40 years in good health and CMV-seropositive. Sequencing was performed on PBMCs. CDR3: CASSQSSSYEQYF. The CDR3 DNA sequence: TGTGCCAGCTCTCAGTCTAGCTCCTACGAGCAGTACTTC.